Each of the 4 T cell receptor beta chains below was sequenced from the same sample in a study of blood T cell repertoires in COVID-19. Libraries were prepared by immunoSEQ multiplex PCR; TCRdb keeps only in-frame clonotypes and omits some of them. The sample lists around 78,000 clones; around 88% were seen once. Sequencing was done on a sample of PBMCs or T cells enriched from blood (not recorded which). These receptors all come from a woman between 50 and 59 years old with acute COVID-19.

This clone was counted a single time. The chain combines TRBV10-3 with TRBJ1-2; a possible D gene is TRBD1 (6 bases). Germline CDR1 is ENHRY and CDR2 is SYGVKD. Trimming left V 0 bases short and J 8 bases short, with 13 bases between. This CDR3 has 14 residues. The CDR3 DNA sequence: TGTGCCATCAGTGAGTCTCAACAGGGATTAGGCTACACCTTC. Translation gives CAISESQQGLGYTF.

The chain has TRBV27 and TRBJ2-1; 9 nucleotides agree with TRBD1. The V segment lost 6 bases and the J segment 4 bases; nucleotides outside the gene matches: 7. The germline V gene has CDR1 MNHEY and CDR2 SMNVEV (reference sequence). CDR3 length: 15 residues. CDR3 coding DNA: TGTGCCAGCAGGTCGGACAGGGGCCCTTACAATGAGCAGTTCTTC. Translated, it gives CASRSDRGPYNEQFF.

The V gene is TRBV3-1 (or the pseudogene TRBV3-2), the J gene TRBJ1-5; maybe TRBD1 (6 bases). The V end was cut by 1 base, the J end by 7 bases, with 11 bases between. CDR1 is LGHDT and CDR2 is YNNKEL in the germline V gene (reference sequence). This CDR3 spans 14 amino acids. The CDR3: CASSQGRGGQPQHF. The CDR3 DNA reads as TGTGCCAGCAGCCAAGGCAGGGGTGGCCAGCCCCAGCATTTT.

V and J are TRBV6-5 and TRBJ1-6; a weak D match, TRBD1 (6 bases). With 0 bases removed from V and 4 bases from J, the gap between germline ends came to 10 bases. The CDR3 loop spans 16 amino acids. Germline assignment: CDR1 MNHEY and CDR2 SVGAGI. The DNA for the CDR3 is TGTGCCAGCAGTTACTCTGGGACACCTTATAATTCACCCCTCCACTTT. Its translation is CASSYSGTPYNSPLHF.